These 10 T cell receptor beta chains came from one sample sequenced in a study of blood T cell repertoires in COVID-19. The data were produced by immunoSEQ multiplex PCR, yet TCRdb's version contains in-frame clones alone and is incomplete. The table includes about 410,000 clones, around 91% detected once. Sequenced: peripheral blood. These receptors all stem from a woman aged 40 to 50 with COVID-19, enrolled during active disease.

The chain joins TRBV28 to TRBJ2-1; D gene unclear. The CDR3 has 12 amino acids. V shed 3 bases and J shed 10 bases, with 10 bases lying between them. Looked up from germline, CDR1 is MDHEN and CDR2 is SYDVKM. The CDR3 reads CASSFLPKEQFF. The DNA for the CDR3 is TGTGCCAGCAGTTTCCTACCCAAGGAGCAGTTCTTC.

The chain carries TRBV6-6 and TRBJ1-2; a weak D match, TRBD1 (5 bases). The CDR3 has 12 residues. Trimming left V 5 bases short and J 8 bases short, with 12 bases between. Germline V gene sequence: CDR1 MNHNY, CDR2 SVGAGI (reference sequence). The CDR3 here is CASSPGGSGYTF. CDR3 bases: TGTGCCAGCAGTCCTGGGGGGAGCGGCTACACCTTC.

The rearrangement joins TRBV5-4 to TRBJ2-3, with TRBD2 matching 14 bases. CDR1 and CDR2 (germline): SGHNT, YYREEE (reference sequence). V dropped 4 bases and J dropped 11; count of bases not matched to a gene: 6. This CDR3 region has 14 residues. CDR3 sequence (DNA): TGTGCCAGCAGCGTTCAGACTAGCGGGAGGGTGCAGTATTTT. This sequence encodes CASSVQTSGRVQYF. Looking up the rest from reference TRBV5-4 and TRBJ2-3 gives the full variable domain: ETGVTQSPTHLIKTRGQQVTLRCSSQSGHNTVSWYQQALGQGPQFIFQYYREEENGRGNFPPRFSGLQFPNYSSELNVNALELDDSALYLCASSVQTSGRVQYFGPGTRLTVL.

The rearrangement uses TRBV6-2 or TRBV6-3 and TRBJ1-6; TRBD1 might be the D (5 bases). The CDR3 spans 12 residues. From germline, CDR1 is MNHEY and CDR2 SVGEGT. V lost 6 bases and J lost 8, with 8 bases in between. The CDR3 nucleotides are TGTGCCAGCAGCGACAGTTATTCACCCCTCCACTTT. It yields the protein CASSDSYSPLHF.

This clone showed up just once. V usage is TRBV2 and J usage is TRBJ1-2; D is possibly TRBD1 (6 bases). The CDR3 is made up of 14 amino acids. Trimming took off 5 bases at V and 4 bases at J, with 14 bases between the two ends. Looked up from germline, CDR1 is SNHLY and CDR2 is FYNNEI. CDR3 in amino acids: CASSRGGDSYGYTF. The CDR3 nucleotides read TGTGCCAGCAGTAGGGGGGGCGATTCCTATGGCTACACCTTC.

The chain combines TRBV19 with TRBJ1-5; D remains unclear. From germline, CDR1 is LNHDA and CDR2 SQIVND (reference sequence). The CDR3 contains 15 residues. V was trimmed by 5 bases and J by 0 bases, leaving 11 bases between them. The CDR3 spells CASSLLADSNQPQHF. In DNA, the CDR3 is TGTGCCAGTAGTTTGTTGGCAGATAGCAATCAGCCCCAGCATTTT.

This chain links TRBV7-2 with TRBJ2-2; 12 bases agree with TRBD1. The germline gives CDR1 SGHTA, CDR2 FQGNSA. The CDR3 has 18 amino acids. The V gene end was trimmed by 4 bases and the J gene end by 0 bases; junction bases not matched to a gene: 6. The CDR3 is CASSSMGQGAPNTGELFF. CDR3 DNA sequence: TGTGCCAGCAGCTCGATGGGACAGGGGGCTCCGAACACCGGGGAGCTGTTTTTT.

This clone was recorded once. The chain carries TRBV4-1 and TRBJ2-7; no reliable D call. Germline CDR1 is MGHRA and CDR2 is YSYEKL. V was trimmed by 0 bases and J by 3 bases, leaving 12 bases between them. The CDR3 covers 15 residues. CDR3: CASSQDRSYLYEQYF. The DNA of the CDR3 is TGCGCCAGCAGCCAAGATCGGTCGTACCTCTACGAGCAGTACTTC.

The chain is built from TRBV28 and TRBJ1-2; no clear D. This CDR3 region has 15 residues. CDR1 is MDHEN and CDR2 is SYDVKM in the germline V gene. The V end was cut by 2 bases, the J end by 4 bases, with 14 bases between. CDR3 nucleotides: TGTGCCAGCAGTTTAATTAGACAACCAAGCTATGGCTACACCTTC. Translated: CASSLIRQPSYGYTF.

This clone was detected only once. V usage is TRBV12-3 or TRBV12-4 and J usage is TRBJ2-3; D is ambiguous. Trimming cost V 7 bases and J 1 base, with 9 bases left between them. This CDR3 contains 13 residues. The DNA of the CDR3 is TGTGCCAGCATCCCCCAGGGCACAGATACGCAGTATTTT. Translation: CASIPQGTDTQYF.